The clone carrying this T cell receptor beta chain was recorded at least ten times. This record belongs to a study of T cells in Graves' hyperthyroidism and ophthalmopathy. The V end lost 4 bases, the J end lost 3 bases, and 19 bases lay between the germline ends. This CDR3 is built from 16 residues. CDR1 is MNHEY, CDR2 SVGEGT, per germline. The investigators amplified TCR beta CDR3 regions from RNA transcripts. The TCR CDR3 was amplified in a first-round RT-PCR using the HTBI primer set. Each CDR3 protein is one row after TCRdb ran MiXCR on the multiplex PCR reads. The table lists hundreds of thousands of distinct CDR3 sequences, approximately 14% of them singletons.

The receptor's source is a woman aged 40 to 55 with Graves' ophthalmopathy. Sequencing used blood. The gene calls are TRBV6-2 or TRBV6-3 and TRBJ2-7, with D tentatively TRBD1 (8 bases). CDR3 region: CASSSTRTGTNYEQYF. CDR3 sequence (DNA): TGTGCCAGCAGTTCTACTCGGACAGGGACTAACTACGAGCAGTACTTC.